Listed below are T cell receptor beta chains from one sample, sequenced in a study of a mutant IDH1 vaccine in newly diagnosed glioma. These receptors' antigens are unknown. Sequencing was performed with immunoSEQ multiplex PCR; in TCRdb, only in-frame clones are kept and a portion is missing. The sample contains around 9,800 clones, approximately 90% of which appear only once. Sample: PBMCs, taken from a glioma patient whose treatment included an IDH1 peptide vaccine. These receptors came from a woman aged 35 to 49 with glioma. Some clones in this sample may be carry-over from other donors' samples. Each CDR3 is given with its conserved first and last residue. The D gene is left open where the match is weak. Where a row states a size, it is once, few, many or the class of an expanded clone; other rows omit it.

TGTGCCTGGTCCTCGACAGGGGGCAAAGGGGGCTACACCTTC,CAWSSTGGKGGYTF,TRBV30,TRBD1,TRBJ1-2,NA
TGTGCCAGCTCACCACTGTCGGAGGCGGATGGCTACACCTTC,CASSPLSEADGYTF,TRBV18,NA,TRBJ1-2,NA
TGTGCCAGCAGTTTTTCTGGGGATTTGAACACTGAAGCTTTCTTT,CASSFSGDLNTEAFF,TRBV27,NA,TRBJ1-1,once
TGTGCCAGCAGTGAAACTGCAAACACTGAAGCTTTCTTT,CASSETANTEAFF,TRBV6-4,NA,TRBJ1-1,NA
TGTGCCAGCAGCCTAGATCAAGGGACCCAGTACTTC,CASSLDQGTQYF,TRBV7-9,NA,TRBJ2-5,NA
TGTGCCAGCAGCTTCGGGGGAGGCAGCCTGGCCTACGAGCAGTACTTC,CASSFGGGSLAYEQYF,TRBV7-2,NA,TRBJ2-7,NA
TGTGCCAGCAGCCGGCGTGGGGACTCTAGGTCACCCCTCCACTTT,CASSRRGDSRSPLHF,TRBV7-2,NA,TRBJ1-6,NA
TGTGCCAGCAGCAAAGAGTTCCCAGTCAATCAGCCCCAGCATTTT,CASSKEFPVNQPQHF,TRBV21-1,NA,TRBJ1-5,NA
TGTGCCAGCAGCTCCTCTTCTAGCTCCTACGAGCAGTACTTC,CASSSSSSSYEQYF,TRBV7-2,NA,TRBJ2-7,NA
TGTGCCAGCAGTCTCCCGACTAGCGGGTTAGCCTACGAGCAGTACTTC,CASSLPTSGLAYEQYF,TRBV28,TRBD2,TRBJ2-7,NA
TGCGCCAGCAGCCCGCAACGGGGGCGGATCTACAATGAGCAGTTCTTC,CASSPQRGRIYNEQFF,TRBV5-1,NA,TRBJ2-1,once
TGCGCCAGCAGCTTGGAAGGGACAGCTAACACCGGGGAGCTGTTTTTT,CASSLEGTANTGELFF,TRBV5-1,TRBD1,TRBJ2-2,NA
TGTGCCAGCAGCTTGTCGAATAGCAATCAGCCCCAGCATTTT,CASSLSNSNQPQHF,TRBV5-6,NA,TRBJ1-5,NA
TGTGCCAGCAGCTGGGACAGCCCTAATGAAAAACTGTTTTTT,CASSWDSPNEKLFF,TRBV7-9,TRBD1,TRBJ1-4,NA
TGTGCCAGCAGCCCGGGACTAGCGGGAGGCGAGCAGTACTTC,CASSPGLAGGEQYF,TRBV11-3,TRBD2,TRBJ2-7,NA
TGTGCCAGCTCCTCGGACGTACAGCCCCAGCATTTT,CASSSDVQPQHF,TRBV2,NA,TRBJ1-5,NA
TGCTCTAGGGGGGGGACTCCTCAGAAAAACATTCAGTACTTC,CSRGGTPQKNIQYF,TRBV23-1,NA,TRBJ2-4,once
TGCGCCAGCAGCCTGAGACAGATGAACACTGAAGCTTTCTTT,CASSLRQMNTEAFF,TRBV4-1,NA,TRBJ1-1,NA
TGTGCCATCAGTGAGTCAGGGGGCGCAGGCACTGAAGCTTTCTTT,CAISESGGAGTEAFF,TRBV10-3,TRBD1,TRBJ1-1,NA
TGTGCCAGCAGCTTGGGAGGGGTAATGCGAGAGACCCAGTACTTC,CASSLGGVMRETQYF,TRBV13,TRBD2,TRBJ2-5,few
TGTGCCAGCAGTGAAGTAGTATGGGGTGGGGGGAATGAGCAGTTCTTC,CASSEVVWGGGNEQFF,TRBV2,NA,TRBJ2-1,NA
TGTGCCAGCAGTGCTAATTTGCCCAATGAGCAGTTCTTC,CASSANLPNEQFF,TRBV2,NA,TRBJ2-1,NA
TGTGCCAGCAGCTTATTGGGGGAAGACTATGGCTACACCTTC,CASSLLGEDYGYTF,TRBV7-8,NA,TRBJ1-2,few
TGTGCCAGCAGCTTACCTAGCGGGGGGCTGTACAATGAGCAGTTCTTC,CASSLPSGGLYNEQFF,TRBV5-5,TRBD2,TRBJ2-1,NA